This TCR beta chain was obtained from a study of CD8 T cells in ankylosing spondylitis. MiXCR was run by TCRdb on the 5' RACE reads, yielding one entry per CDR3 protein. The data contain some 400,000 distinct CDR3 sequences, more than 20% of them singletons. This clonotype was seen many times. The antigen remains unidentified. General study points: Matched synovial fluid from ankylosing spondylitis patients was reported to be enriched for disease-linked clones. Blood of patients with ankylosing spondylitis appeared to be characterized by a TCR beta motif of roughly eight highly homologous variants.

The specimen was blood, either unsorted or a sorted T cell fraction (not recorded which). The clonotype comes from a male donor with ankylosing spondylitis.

The DNA for the CDR3 is TGTGCCAGCAGCCCAGGTCACAGGGGGTATCAGCCCCAGCATTTT. Encoded protein: CASSPGHRGYQPQHF. The chain employs TRBV12-3 or TRBV12-4 and TRBJ1-5; 8 nucleotides align to TRBD1. The V gene end was trimmed by 6 bases and the J gene end by 5 bases; junction bases not matched to a gene: 9. This CDR3 contains 15 residues.